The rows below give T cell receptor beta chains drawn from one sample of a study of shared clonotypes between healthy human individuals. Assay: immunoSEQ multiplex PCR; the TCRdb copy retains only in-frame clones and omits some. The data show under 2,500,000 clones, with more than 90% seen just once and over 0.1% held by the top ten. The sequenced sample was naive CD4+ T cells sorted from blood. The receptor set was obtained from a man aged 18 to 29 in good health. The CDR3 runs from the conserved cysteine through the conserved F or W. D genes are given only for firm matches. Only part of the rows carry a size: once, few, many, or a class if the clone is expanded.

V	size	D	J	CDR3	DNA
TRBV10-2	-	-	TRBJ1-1	CASSDRGRGLGTEAFF	TGCGCCAGCAGTGACAGGGGTCGAGGGTTGGGAACTGAAGCTTTCTTT
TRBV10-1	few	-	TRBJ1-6	CASSATRGNNSPLHF	TGCGCCAGCAGTGCGACCAGGGGAAATAATTCACCCCTCCACTTT
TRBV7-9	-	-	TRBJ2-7	CASNQGTYEQYF	TGTGCCAGCAACCAAGGCACCTACGAGCAGTACTTC
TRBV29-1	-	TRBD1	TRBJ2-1	CSVGQGSNEQFF	TGCAGCGTCGGACAGGGGAGCAATGAGCAGTTCTTC
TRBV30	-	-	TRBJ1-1	CAWSADTEAFF	TGTGCCTGGAGTGCGGACACCGAAGCTTTCTTT
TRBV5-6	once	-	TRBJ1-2	CASSFEKIYGYTF	TGTGCCAGCAGCTTTGAAAAAATATACGGCTACACCTTC
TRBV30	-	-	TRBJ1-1	CAWSPTAGNTEAFF	TGTGCCTGGTCCCCCACGGCGGGGAACACTGAAGCTTTCTTT
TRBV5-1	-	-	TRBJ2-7	CASTREAASSYEQYF	TGCGCCAGCACCCGGGAAGCCGCGAGCTCCTACGAGCAGTACTTC
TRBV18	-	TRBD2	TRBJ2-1	CASSTSGGYKGEQFF	TGTGCCAGCTCTACTAGCGGGGGCTATAAAGGGGAGCAGTTCTTC
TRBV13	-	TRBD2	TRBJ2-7	CASSLSGRAFWSYEQYF	TGTGCCAGCAGCCTTAGCGGGAGGGCCTTTTGGTCCTACGAGCAGTACTTC
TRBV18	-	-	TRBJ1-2	CASSYGTESNYGYTF	TGTGCCAGCTCCTATGGGACGGAATCCAACTATGGCTACACCTTC
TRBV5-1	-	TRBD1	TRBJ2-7	CASASGDRDLYEQYF	TGCGCCAGCGCGAGCGGGGACAGGGATCTTTACGAGCAGTACTTC
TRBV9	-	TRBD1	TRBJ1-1	CASSPGRGRHTEAFF	TGTGCCAGCAGCCCAGGCAGGGGGCGTCACACTGAAGCTTTCTTT
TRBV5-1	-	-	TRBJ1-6	CASSLTDSSYNSPLHF	TGCGCCAGCAGCCTGACAGATAGCTCCTATAATTCACCCCTCCACTTT
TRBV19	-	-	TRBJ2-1	CASSITGSVASGNEQFF	TGTGCCAGTAGTATAACTGGTAGCGTTGCTTCCGGCAATGAGCAGTTCTTC
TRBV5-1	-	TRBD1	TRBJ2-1	CASSLGDSYNEQFF	TGCGCCAGCAGCCTAGGGGACAGCTACAATGAGCAGTTCTTC
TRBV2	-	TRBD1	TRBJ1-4	CASSERQGGNEKLFF	TGTGCCAGCAGTGAAAGACAGGGCGGTAATGAAAAACTGTTTTTT
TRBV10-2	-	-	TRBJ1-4	CASRRQWATNEKLFF	TGCGCCAGCAGACGACAGTGGGCAACTAATGAAAAACTGTTTTTT
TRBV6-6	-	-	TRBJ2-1	CASSYFQGGVGEQFF	TGTGCCAGCAGTTACTTTCAGGGGGGAGTGGGGGAGCAGTTCTTC
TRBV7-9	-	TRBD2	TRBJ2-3	CASSLRGRGTDTQYF	TGTGCCAGCAGCTTACGCGGGAGAGGCACAGATACGCAGTATTTT
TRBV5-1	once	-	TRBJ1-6	CASSLRATADSPLHF	TGCGCCAGCAGCTTGCGGGCCACAGCTGATTCACCCCTCCACTTT
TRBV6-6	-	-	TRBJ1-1	CASSYSNSGVEAFF	TGTGCCAGCAGTTACTCGAATAGCGGAGTTGAAGCTTTCTTT
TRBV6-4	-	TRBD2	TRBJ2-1	CASSIAGGPYEQFF	TGTGCCAGCAGCATAGCGGGGGGGCCCTATGAGCAGTTCTTC
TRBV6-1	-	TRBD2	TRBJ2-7	CASSEERESGVEYF	TGTGCCAGCAGTGAAGAAAGAGAAAGCGGGGTCGAGTACTTC
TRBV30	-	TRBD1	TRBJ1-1	CAWSRDRGFGANTEAFF	TGTGCCTGGTCCCGGGACAGGGGGTTTGGGGCGAACACTGAAGCTTTCTTT
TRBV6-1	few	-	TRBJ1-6	CASSDDSWNSPLHF	TGTGCCAGCAGTGACGACAGCTGGAATTCACCCCTCCACTTT
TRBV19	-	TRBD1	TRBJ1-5	CASSVTGGNQPQHF	TGTGCCAGTAGTGTGACAGGGGGCAATCAGCCCCAGCATTTT
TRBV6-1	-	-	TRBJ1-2	CASSEVGRENYGYTF	TGTGCCAGCAGTGAAGTAGGCAGGGAGAACTATGGCTACACCTTC
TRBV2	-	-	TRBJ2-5	CASSLDGVERGTQYF	TGTGCCAGCAGCCTCGATGGGGTTGAGAGAGGGACCCAGTACTTC
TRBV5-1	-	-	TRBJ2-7	CASSLMQGGGREQYF	TGCGCCAGCAGCTTAATGCAGGGAGGAGGTCGGGAGCAGTACTTC
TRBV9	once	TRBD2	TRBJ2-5	CASSVGSSGGQETQYF	TGTGCCAGCAGCGTAGGTAGTAGCGGGGGGCAAGAGACCCAGTACTTC